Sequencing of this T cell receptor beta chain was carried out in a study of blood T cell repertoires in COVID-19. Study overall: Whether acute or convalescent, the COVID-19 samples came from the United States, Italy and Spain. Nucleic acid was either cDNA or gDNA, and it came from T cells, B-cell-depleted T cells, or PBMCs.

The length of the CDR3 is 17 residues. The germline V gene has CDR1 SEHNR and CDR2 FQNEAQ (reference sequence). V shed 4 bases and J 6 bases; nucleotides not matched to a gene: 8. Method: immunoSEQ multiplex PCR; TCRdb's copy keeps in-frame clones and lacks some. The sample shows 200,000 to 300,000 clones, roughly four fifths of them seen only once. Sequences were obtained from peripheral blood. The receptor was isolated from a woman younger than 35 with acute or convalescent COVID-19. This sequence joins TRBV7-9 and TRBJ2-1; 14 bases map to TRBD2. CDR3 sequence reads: CASSSPGTSGSGNEQFF. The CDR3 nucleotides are TGTGCCAGCAGCTCGCCCGGGACTAGCGGGAGCGGCAATGAGCAGTTCTTC.